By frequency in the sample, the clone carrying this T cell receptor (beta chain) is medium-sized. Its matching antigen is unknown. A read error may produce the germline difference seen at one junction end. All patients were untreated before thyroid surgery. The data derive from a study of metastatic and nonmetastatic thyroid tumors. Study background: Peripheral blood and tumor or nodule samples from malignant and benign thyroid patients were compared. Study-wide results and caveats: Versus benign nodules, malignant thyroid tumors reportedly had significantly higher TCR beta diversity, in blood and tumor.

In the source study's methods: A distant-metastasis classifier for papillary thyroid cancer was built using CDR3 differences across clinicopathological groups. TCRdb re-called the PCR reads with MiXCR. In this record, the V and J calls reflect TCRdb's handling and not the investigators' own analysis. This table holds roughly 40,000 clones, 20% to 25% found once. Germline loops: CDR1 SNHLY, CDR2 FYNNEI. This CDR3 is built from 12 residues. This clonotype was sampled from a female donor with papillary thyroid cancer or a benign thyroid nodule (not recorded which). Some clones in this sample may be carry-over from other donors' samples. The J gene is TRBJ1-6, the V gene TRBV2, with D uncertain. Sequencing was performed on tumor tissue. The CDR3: CASSVPGRALYF. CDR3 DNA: TGTGCCAGCAGTGTGCCCGGCAGAGCACTTTACTTT. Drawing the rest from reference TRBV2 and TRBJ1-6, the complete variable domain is EPEVTQTPSHQVTQMGQEVILRCVPISNHLYFYWYRQILGQKVEFLVSFYNNEISEKSEIFDDQFSVERPDGSNFTLKIRSTKLEDSAMYFCASSVPGRALYFGNGTRLTVT.